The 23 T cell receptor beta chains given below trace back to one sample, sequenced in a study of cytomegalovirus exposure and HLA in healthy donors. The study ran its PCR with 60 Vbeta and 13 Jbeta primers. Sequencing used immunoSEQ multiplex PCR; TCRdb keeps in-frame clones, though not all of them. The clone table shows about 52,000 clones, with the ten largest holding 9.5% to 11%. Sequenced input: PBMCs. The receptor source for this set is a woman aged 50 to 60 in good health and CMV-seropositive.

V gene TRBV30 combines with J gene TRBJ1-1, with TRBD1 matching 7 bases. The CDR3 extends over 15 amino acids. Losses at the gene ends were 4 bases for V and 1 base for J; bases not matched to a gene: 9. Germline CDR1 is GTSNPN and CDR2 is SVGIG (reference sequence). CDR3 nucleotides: TGTGCCTGGAAGGCACAGGGGATATGGAACACTGAAGCTTTCTTT. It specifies CAWKAQGIWNTEAFF.

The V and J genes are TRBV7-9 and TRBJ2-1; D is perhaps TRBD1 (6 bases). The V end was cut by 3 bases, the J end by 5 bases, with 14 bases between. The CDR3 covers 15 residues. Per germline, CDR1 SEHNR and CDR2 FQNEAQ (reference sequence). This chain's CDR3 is CASSLLWGRDNEQFF. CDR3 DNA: TGTGCCAGCAGCTTGTTATGGGGGCGAGACAATGAGCAGTTCTTC.

CDR3 protein: CASSVYRGTNEKLFF. The CDR3 nucleotides are TGTGCCAGCAGTGTTTACAGGGGAACTAATGAAAAACTGTTTTTT. This chain connects TRBV28 to TRBJ1-4; 7 bases match TRBD1. The germline CDR1 and CDR2 sequences are MDHEN and SYDVKM. The CDR3 length is 15 residues. With 5 bases clipped from V and 1 base from J, the junction kept 4 bases outside the gene matches.

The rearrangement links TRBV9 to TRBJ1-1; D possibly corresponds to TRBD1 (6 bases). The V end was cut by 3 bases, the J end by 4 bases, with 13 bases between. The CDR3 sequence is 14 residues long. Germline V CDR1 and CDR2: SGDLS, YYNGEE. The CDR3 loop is CASSARTERTEAFF. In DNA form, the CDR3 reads TGTGCCAGCAGCGCTCGGACAGAGCGCACTGAAGCTTTCTTT. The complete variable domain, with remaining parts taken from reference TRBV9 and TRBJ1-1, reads DSGVTQTPKHLITATGQRVTLRCSPRSGDLSVYWYQQSLDQGLQFLIQYYNGEERAKGNILERFSAQQFPDLHSELNLSSLELGDSALYFCASSARTERTEAFFGQGTRLTVV.

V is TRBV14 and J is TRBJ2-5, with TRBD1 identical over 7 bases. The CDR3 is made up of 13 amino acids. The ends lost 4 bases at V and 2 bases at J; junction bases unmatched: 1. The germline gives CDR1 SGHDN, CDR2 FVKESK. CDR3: CASSRDRQETQYF. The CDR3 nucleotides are TGTGCCAGCAGCCGGGACAGACAAGAGACCCAGTACTTC.

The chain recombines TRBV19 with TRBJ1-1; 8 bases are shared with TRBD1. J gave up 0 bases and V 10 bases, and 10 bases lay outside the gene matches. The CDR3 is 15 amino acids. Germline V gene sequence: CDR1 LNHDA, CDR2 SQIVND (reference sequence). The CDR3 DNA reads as TGTGCCACCAAGGAGACAGGGGTCATGAACACTGAAGCTTTCTTT. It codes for CATKETGVMNTEAFF.

CDR3 bases: TGTGCCAGCAGTTTAAAGCGCGGAGTAGCCAAAAACATTCAGTACTTC. As protein: CASSLKRGVAKNIQYF. V usage is TRBV28 and J usage is TRBJ2-4; D gene ambiguous. The CDR3 is made up of 16 amino acids. Per the germline V gene, CDR1 is MDHEN and CDR2 is SYDVKM. Trimming cost V 2 bases and J 0 bases, with 11 bases left between them.

The CDR3 sequence is CASSLGGGTAYEQYF. The CDR3 DNA follows: TGTGCCAGCTCATTAGGCGGGGGGACCGCCTACGAGCAGTACTTC. The V gene is TRBV18, the J gene TRBJ2-7; 8 bases are shared with TRBD2. V lost 5 bases, J lost 2 bases, and 8 bases stayed unmatched. Per germline, CDR1 KGHSH and CDR2 LQKENI. The CDR3 runs to 15 residues.

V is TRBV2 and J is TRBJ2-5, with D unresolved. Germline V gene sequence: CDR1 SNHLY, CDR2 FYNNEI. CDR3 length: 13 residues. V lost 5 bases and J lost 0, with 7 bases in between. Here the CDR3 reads CASSRDNQETQYF. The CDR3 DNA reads TGTGCCAGCAGTAGAGACAACCAAGAGACCCAGTACTTC.

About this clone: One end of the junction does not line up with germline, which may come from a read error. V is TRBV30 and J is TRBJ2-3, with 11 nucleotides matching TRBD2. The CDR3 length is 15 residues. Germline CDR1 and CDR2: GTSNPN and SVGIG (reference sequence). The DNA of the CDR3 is TGTGCCGGGAGTGTAGGGACTAGCGGCGCAGATACGCAGTATTTT. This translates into CAGSVGTSGADTQYF.

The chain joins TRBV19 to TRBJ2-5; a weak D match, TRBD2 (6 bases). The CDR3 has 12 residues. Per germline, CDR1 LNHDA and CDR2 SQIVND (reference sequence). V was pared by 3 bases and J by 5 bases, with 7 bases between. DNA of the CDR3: TGTGCCAGTAGTATTGGAGGGGAGACCCAGTACTTC. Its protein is CASSIGGETQYF.

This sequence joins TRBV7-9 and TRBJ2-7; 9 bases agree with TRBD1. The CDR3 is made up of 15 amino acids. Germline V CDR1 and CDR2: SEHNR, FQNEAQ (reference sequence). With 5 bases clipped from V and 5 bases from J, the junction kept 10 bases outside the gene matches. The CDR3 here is CASSKYRDRVDEQYF. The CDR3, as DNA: TGTGCCAGCAGCAAGTACCGGGACAGGGTCGACGAGCAGTACTTC.

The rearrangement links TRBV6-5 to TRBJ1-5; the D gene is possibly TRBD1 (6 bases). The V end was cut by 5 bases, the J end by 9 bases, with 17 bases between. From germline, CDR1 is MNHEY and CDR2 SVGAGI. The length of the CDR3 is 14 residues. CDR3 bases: TGTGCCAGCAGTGATACAGGGCGAGGGAGGCCCCAGCATTTT. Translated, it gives CASSDTGRGRPQHF.

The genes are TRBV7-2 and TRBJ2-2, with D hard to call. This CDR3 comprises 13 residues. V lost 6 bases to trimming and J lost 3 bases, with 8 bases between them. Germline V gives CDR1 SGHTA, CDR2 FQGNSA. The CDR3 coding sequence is TGTGCCAGCAGTTCTACTGACACCGGGGAGCTGTTTTTT. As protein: CASSSTDTGELFF.

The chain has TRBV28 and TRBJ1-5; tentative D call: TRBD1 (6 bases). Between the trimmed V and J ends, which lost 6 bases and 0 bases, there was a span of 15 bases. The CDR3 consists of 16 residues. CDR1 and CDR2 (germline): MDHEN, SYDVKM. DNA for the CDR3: TGTGCCAGCAGCGACACAGGGTGGGATAGCAATCAGCCCCAGCATTTT. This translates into CASSDTGWDSNQPQHF. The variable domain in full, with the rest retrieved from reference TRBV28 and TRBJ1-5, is DVKVTQSSRYLVKRTGEKVFLECVQDMDHENMFWYRQDPGLGLRLIYFSYDVKMKEKGDIPEGYSVSREKKERFSLILESASTNQTSMYLCASSDTGWDSNQPQHFGDGTRLSIL.

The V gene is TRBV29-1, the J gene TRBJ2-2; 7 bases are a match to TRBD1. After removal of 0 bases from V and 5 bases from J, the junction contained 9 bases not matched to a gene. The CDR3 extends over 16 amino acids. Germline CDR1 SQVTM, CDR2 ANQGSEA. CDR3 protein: CSVEDARGSPTGELFF. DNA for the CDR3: TGCAGCGTTGAAGATGCCAGGGGGAGTCCGACCGGGGAGCTGTTTTTT.

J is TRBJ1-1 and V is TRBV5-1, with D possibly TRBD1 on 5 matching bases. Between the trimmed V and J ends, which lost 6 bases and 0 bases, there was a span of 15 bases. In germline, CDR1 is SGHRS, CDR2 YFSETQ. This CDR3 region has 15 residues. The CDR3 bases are TGCGCCAGCACCAGGGAGGGTGCGGTGAACACTGAAGCTTTCTTT. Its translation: CASTREGAVNTEAFF. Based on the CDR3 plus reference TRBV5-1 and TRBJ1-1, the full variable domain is KAGVTQTPRYLIKTRGQQVTLSCSPISGHRSVSWYQQTPGQGLQFLFEYFSETQRNKGNFPGRFSGRQFSNSRSEMNVSTLELGDSALYLCASTREGAVNTEAFFGQGTRLTVV.

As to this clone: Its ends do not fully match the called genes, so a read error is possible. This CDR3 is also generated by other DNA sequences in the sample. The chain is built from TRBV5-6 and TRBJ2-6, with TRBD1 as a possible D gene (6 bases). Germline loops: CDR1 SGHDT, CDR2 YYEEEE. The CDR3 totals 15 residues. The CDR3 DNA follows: TGCGCCAGCAGCTCAGGGGATCCTGGGGCCAACGTCCTGACTTTC. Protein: CASSSGDPGANVLTF. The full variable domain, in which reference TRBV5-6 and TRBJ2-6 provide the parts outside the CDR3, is DAGVTQSPTHLIKTRGQQVTLRCSPKSGHDTVSWYQQALGQGPQFIFQYYEEEERQRGNFPDRFSGHQFPNYSSELNVNALLLGDSALYLCASSSGDPGANVLTFGAGSRLTVL.

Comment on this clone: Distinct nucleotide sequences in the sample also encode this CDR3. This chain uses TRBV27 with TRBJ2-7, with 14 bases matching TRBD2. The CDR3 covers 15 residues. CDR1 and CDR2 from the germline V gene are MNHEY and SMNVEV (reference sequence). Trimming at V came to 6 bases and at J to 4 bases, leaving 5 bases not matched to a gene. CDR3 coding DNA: TGTGCCAGCAGGGGGACTAGCGGGAGTATTTACGAGCAGTACTTC. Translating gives CASRGTSGSIYEQYF.

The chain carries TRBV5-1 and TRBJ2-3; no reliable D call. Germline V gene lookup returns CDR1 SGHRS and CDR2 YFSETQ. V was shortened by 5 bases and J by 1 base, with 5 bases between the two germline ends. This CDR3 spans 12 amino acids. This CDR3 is CASSRGTDTQYF. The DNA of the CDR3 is TGCGCCAGCAGTCGAGGCACAGATACGCAGTATTTT. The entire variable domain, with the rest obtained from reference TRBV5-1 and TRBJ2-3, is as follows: KAGVTQTPRYLIKTRGQQVTLSCSPISGHRSVSWYQQTPGQGLQFLFEYFSETQRNKGNFPGRFSGRQFSNSRSEMNVSTLELGDSALYLCASSRGTDTQYFGPGTRLTVL.

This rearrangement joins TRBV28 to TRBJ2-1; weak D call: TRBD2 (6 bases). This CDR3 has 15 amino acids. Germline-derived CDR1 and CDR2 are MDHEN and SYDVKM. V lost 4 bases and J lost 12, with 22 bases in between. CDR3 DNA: TGTGCCAGCAGTTGGGGTCGCGGCTCCTCAGCGGGGCAGTTCTTC. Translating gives CASSWGRGSSAGQFF.

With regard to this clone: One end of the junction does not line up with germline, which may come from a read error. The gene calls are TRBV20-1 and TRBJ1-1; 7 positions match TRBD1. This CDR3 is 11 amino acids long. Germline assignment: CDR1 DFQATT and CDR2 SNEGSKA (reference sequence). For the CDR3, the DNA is TGCAGTTATCCGGGACAGCTTGAAGATTTCTTT. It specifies CSYPGQLEDFF.

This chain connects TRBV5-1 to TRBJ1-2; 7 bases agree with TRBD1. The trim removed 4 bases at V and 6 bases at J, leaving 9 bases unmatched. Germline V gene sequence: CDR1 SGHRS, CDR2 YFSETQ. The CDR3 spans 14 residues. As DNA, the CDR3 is TGCGCCAGCAGCCCCAATCAGGGGGAGGATGGCTACACCTTC. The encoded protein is CASSPNQGEDGYTF. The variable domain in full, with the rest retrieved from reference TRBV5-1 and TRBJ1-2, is KAGVTQTPRYLIKTRGQQVTLSCSPISGHRSVSWYQQTPGQGLQFLFEYFSETQRNKGNFPGRFSGRQFSNSRSEMNVSTLELGDSALYLCASSPNQGEDGYTFGSGTRLTVV.